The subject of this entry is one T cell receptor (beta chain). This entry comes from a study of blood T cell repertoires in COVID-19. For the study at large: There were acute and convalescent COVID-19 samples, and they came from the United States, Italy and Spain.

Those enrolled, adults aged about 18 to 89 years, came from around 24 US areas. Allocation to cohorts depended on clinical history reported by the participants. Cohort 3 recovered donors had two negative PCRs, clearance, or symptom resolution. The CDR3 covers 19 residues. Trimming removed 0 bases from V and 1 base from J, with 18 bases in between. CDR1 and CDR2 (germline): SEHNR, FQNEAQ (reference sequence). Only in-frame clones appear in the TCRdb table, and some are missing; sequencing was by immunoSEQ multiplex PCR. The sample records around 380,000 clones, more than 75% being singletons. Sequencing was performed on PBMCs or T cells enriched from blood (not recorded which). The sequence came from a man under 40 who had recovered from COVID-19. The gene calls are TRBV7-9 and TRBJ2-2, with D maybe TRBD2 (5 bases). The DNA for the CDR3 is TGTGCCAGCAGCTTAGCGCTACGGGAAAACCCAAAGAACACCGGGGAGCTGTTTTTT. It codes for CASSLALRENPKNTGELFF.